These 5 T cell receptor beta chains were sequenced from one sample in a study of blood T cells in healthy people across ages. The use of a sample-barcoded 5' primer and a J-beta primer mix characterized a second PCR of roughly 7 to 11 cycles. TCRdb reprocessed the 5' RACE reads with MiXCR, giving one entry per CDR3 protein. Of 700,000 or so distinct CDR3 sequences listed, over 40% are singletons. The source material was blood. These receptors were collected from an elderly man in good health.

The V call is TRBV7-2, the J call TRBJ2-1; D remains ambiguous. CDR3 length equals 15 residues. Per the germline V gene, CDR1 is SGHTA and CDR2 is FQGNSA. With 5 bases removed from V and 4 bases from J, the gap between germline ends came to 15 bases. The chain's CDR3 is CASSNPLVAYNEQFF. CDR3 nucleotide sequence: TGTGCCAGCAGCAACCCTCTTGTCGCGTACAATGAGCAGTTCTTC.

CDR3 DNA sequence: TGTGCCAGCAGTTCGTACAGGGTACTAAGCACAGATACGCAGTATTTT. Protein product: CASSSYRVLSTDTQYF. The rearrangement joins TRBV28 to TRBJ2-3; D might be TRBD1 (6 bases). The CDR3 sequence is 16 residues long. The V end was cut by 4 bases, the J end by 0 bases, with 14 bases between. CDR1 MDHEN and CDR2 SYDVKM come from the germline V gene. The variable domain in full, with the rest retrieved from reference TRBV28 and TRBJ2-3, is DVKVTQSSRYLVKRTGEKVFLECVQDMDHENMFWYRQDPGLGLRLIYFSYDVKMKEKGDIPEGYSVSREKKERFSLILESASTNQTSMYLCASSSYRVLSTDTQYFGPGTRLTVL.

The DNA of the CDR3 is TGTGCCAGCAGCGACAGGGTTCTCCTTGGCAATGAGCAGTTCTTC. Translating it yields CASSDRVLLGNEQFF. The chain employs TRBV5-4 and TRBJ2-1; 7 nucleotides match TRBD1. Germline V gene data show CDR1 as SGHNT and CDR2 as YYREEE (reference sequence). The CDR3 extends over 15 amino acids. V lost 4 bases, J lost 6 bases, and 10 bases stayed unmatched.

This rearrangement joins TRBV13 to TRBJ2-1; perhaps D is TRBD1 or TRBD2 (6 bases each). This CDR3 has 16 residues. Trimming removed 3 bases from V and 4 bases from J, with 16 bases in between. Per germline, CDR1 PRHDT and CDR2 FYEKMQ (reference sequence). CDR3 loop: CASSFRLGGLYNEQFF. The CDR3 bases are TGTGCCAGCAGCTTTCGTCTCGGGGGCTTATACAATGAGCAGTTCTTC.

The rearrangement uses TRBV4-3 and TRBJ2-5; TRBD2 aligns across 8 bases. Germline trimming cut 4 bases from V and 1 base from J; bases unmatched to any gene: 5. The CDR3 consists of 15 residues. Germline loops: CDR1 LGHNA, CDR2 YSLEER. This chain's CDR3 is CASSRSGRGQETQYF. The CDR3 DNA reads as TGCGCCAGCAGCCGGAGCGGGAGAGGCCAAGAGACCCAGTACTTC.